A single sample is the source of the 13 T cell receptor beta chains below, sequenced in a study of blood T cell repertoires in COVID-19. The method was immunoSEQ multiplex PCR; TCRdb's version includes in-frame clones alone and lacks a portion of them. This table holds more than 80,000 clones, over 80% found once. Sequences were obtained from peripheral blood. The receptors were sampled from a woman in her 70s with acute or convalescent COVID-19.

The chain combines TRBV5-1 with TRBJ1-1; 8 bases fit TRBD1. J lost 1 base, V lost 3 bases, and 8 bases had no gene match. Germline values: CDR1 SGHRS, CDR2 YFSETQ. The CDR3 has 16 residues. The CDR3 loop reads CASSSAPTGENTEAFF. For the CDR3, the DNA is TGCGCCAGCAGCTCAGCCCCGACAGGGGAGAACACTGAAGCTTTCTTT.

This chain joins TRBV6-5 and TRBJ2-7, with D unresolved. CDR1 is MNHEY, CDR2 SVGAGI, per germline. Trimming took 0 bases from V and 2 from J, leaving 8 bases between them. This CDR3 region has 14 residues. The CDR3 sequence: CASSYSYRPYEQYF. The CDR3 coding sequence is TGTGCCAGCAGTTACTCGTACAGACCCTACGAGCAGTACTTC.

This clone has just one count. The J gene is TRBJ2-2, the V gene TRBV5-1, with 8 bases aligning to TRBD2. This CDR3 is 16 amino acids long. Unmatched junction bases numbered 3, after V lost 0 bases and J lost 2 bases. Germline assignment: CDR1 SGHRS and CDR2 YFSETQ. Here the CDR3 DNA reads TGCGCCAGCAGCTTGGGGAGCGGGGGAAACACCGGGGAGCTGTTTTTT. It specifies CASSLGSGGNTGELFF.

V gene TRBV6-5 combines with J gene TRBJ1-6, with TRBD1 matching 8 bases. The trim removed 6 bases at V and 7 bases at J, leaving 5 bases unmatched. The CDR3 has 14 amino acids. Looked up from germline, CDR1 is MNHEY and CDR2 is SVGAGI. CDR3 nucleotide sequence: TGTGCCAGCAGCCCCGACAGGGGCAATTCACCCCTCCACTTT. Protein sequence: CASSPDRGNSPLHF.

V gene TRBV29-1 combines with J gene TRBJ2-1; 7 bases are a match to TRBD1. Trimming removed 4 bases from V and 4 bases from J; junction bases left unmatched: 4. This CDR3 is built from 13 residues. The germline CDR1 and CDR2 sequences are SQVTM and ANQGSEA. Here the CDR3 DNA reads TGCAGCGTTGCAACAGGGGTTTACAATGAGCAGTTCTTC. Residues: CSVATGVYNEQFF.

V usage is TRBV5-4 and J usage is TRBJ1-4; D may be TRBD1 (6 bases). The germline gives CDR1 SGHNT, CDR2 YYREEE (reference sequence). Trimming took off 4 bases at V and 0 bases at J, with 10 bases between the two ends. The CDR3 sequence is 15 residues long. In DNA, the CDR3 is TGTGCCAGCAGCCAGGACAGTGCAACTAATGAAAAACTGTTTTTT. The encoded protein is CASSQDSATNEKLFF.

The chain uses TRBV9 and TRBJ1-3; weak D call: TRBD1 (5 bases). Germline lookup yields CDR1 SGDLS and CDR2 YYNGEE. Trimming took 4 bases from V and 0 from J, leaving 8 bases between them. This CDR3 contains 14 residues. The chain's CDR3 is CASSRDSSGNTIYF. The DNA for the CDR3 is TGTGCCAGCAGCCGAGACAGCTCTGGAAACACCATATATTTT. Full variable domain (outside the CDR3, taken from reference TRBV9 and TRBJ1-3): DSGVTQTPKHLITATGQRVTLRCSPRSGDLSVYWYQQSLDQGLQFLIQYYNGEERAKGNILERFSAQQFPDLHSELNLSSLELGDSALYFCASSRDSSGNTIYFGEGSWLTVV.

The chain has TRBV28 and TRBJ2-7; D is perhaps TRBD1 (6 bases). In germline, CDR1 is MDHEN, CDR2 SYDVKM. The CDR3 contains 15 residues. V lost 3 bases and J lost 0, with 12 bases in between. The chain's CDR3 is CASSLTGISSYEQYF. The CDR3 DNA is TGTGCCAGCAGTTTGACAGGTATCAGCTCCTACGAGCAGTACTTC.

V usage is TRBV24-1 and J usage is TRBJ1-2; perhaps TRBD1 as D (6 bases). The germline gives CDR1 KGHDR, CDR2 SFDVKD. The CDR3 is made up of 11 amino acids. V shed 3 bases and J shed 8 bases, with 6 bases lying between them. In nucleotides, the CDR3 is TGTGCCACCAGTGATGACAGGGGCTACACCTTC. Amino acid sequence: CATSDDRGYTF.

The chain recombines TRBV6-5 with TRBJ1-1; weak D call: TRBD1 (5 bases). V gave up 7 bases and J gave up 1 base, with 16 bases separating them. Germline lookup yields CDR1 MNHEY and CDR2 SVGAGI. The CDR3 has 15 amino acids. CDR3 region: CASTTLQGGNTEAFF. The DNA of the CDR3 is TGTGCCAGCACCACCCTTCAGGGAGGGAACACTGAAGCTTTCTTT.

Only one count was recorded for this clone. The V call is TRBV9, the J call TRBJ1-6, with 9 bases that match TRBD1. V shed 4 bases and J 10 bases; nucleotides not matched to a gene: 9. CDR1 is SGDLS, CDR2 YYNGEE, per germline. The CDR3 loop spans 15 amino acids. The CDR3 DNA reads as TGTGCCAGCAGCATAGCCGGGACAGGGCAATCACCCCTCCACTTT. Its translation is CASSIAGTGQSPLHF. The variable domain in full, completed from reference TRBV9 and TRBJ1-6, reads DSGVTQTPKHLITATGQRVTLRCSPRSGDLSVYWYQQSLDQGLQFLIQYYNGEERAKGNILERFSAQQFPDLHSELNLSSLELGDSALYFCASSIAGTGQSPLHFGNGTRLTVT.

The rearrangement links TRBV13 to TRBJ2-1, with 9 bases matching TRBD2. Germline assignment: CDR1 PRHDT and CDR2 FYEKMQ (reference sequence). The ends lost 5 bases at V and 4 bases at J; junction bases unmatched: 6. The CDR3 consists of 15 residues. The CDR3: CASSPRGGLYNEQFF. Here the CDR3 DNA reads TGTGCCAGCAGCCCGCGGGGGGGCTTATACAATGAGCAGTTCTTC.

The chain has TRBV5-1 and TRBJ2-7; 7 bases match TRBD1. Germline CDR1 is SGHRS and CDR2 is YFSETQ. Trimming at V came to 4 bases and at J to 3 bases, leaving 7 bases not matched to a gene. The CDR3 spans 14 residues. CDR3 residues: CASSPGQGVYEQYF. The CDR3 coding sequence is TGCGCCAGCAGCCCGGGTCAGGGGGTCTACGAGCAGTACTTC.